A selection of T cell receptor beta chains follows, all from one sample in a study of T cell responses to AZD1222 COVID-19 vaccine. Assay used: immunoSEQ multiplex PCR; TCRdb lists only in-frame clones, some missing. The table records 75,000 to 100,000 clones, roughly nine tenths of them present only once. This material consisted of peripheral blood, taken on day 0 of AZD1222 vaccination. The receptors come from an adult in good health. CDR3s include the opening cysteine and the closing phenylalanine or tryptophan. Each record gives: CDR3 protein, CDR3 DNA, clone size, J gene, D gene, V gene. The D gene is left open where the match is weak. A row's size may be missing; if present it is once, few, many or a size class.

CASSVSSGVTGELFF	TGTGCCAGCAGCGTATCCAGCGGAGTCACCGGGGAGCTGTTTTTT	once	TRBJ2-2	-	TRBV9
CAWKQGNLGEQFF	TGTGCCTGGAAACAGGGGAATCTGGGTGAGCAGTTCTTC	-	TRBJ2-1	TRBD1	TRBV30
CASIGIGGYTF	TGTGCCAGCATTGGGATTGGTGGCTACACCTTC	-	TRBJ1-2	-	TRBV2
CASSLVSGQGAYEQYF	TGTGCCAGCAGTTTAGTATCGGGACAGGGCGCCTACGAGCAGTACTTC	-	TRBJ2-7	TRBD1	TRBV28
CASSEQGLNSPLHF	TGTGCCAGCAGCGAGCAGGGACTTAATTCACCCCTCCACTTT	-	TRBJ1-6	-	TRBV6-4
CASRLNTEAFF	TGTGCCAGCAGGCTTAACACTGAAGCTTTCTTT	-	TRBJ1-1	-	TRBV28
CASSYWAQVYNSPLHF	TGTGCCAGCAGTTACTGGGCACAGGTCTATAATTCACCCCTCCACTTT	-	TRBJ1-6	-	TRBV6-2/TRBV6-3
CASSEGSYEQYF	TGTGCCAGCAGTGAGGGATCCTACGAGCAGTACTTC	-	TRBJ2-7	-	TRBV12-3/TRBV12-4
CASSLGGGNTEAFF	TGTGCCAGCAGCTTAGGAGGGGGGAACACTGAAGCTTTCTTT	-	TRBJ1-1	-	TRBV7-2
CASSLVGQGIDTQYF	TGTGCCAGCAGCTTAGTTGGACAGGGGATAGATACGCAGTATTTT	few	TRBJ2-3	TRBD1	TRBV7-2
CATSRDWAGTNEKLFF	TGTGCCACCAGCAGAGATTGGGCAGGGACTAATGAAAAACTGTTTTTT	-	TRBJ1-4	-	TRBV15
CASSLASSYNEQFF	TGCGCCAGCAGCTTGGCCTCTAGCTACAATGAGCAGTTCTTC	-	TRBJ2-1	-	TRBV5-1
CASSSRHDRSEQYF	TGTGCCAGCAGCTCCCGACACGACCGGAGCGAGCAGTACTTC	-	TRBJ2-7	-	TRBV7-2
CSASHRGGNEQFF	TGCAGTGCTAGTCACAGGGGAGGGAATGAGCAGTTCTTC	-	TRBJ2-1	-	TRBV20-1
CASSLTVGTYGYTF	TGCGCCAGCAGCTTGACAGTCGGCACCTATGGCTACACCTTC	-	TRBJ1-2	-	TRBV5-1
CASSLLIPEAFF	TGTGCCAGCAGCTTATTGATACCTGAAGCTTTCTTT	-	TRBJ1-1	-	TRBV7-9
CATSDLRTGAFF	TGTGCCACCAGTGATTTGCGGACGGGGGCTTTCTTT	-	TRBJ1-1	-	TRBV24-1
CAWSGGNAYNEQFF	TGTGCCTGGAGTGGGGGGAACGCCTACAATGAGCAGTTCTTC	-	TRBJ2-1	-	TRBV30
CASIRSRGQGEAFF	TGTGCCAGCATTCGTAGCAGGGGGCAAGGTGAAGCTTTCTTT	-	TRBJ1-1	TRBD1	TRBV6-5
CASSQGEAYGYTF	TGTGCCAGCAGCCAAGGGGAGGCCTATGGCTACACCTTC	-	TRBJ1-2	-	TRBV3-1/TRBV3-2
CASSRERDSYEQYF	TGTGCCAGCTCTCGCGAAAGGGACTCCTACGAGCAGTACTTC	-	TRBJ2-7	-	TRBV18
CASSLLFSGNTIYF	TGTGCCAGCAGCTTACTGTTCTCTGGAAACACCATATATTTT	once	TRBJ1-3	-	TRBV7-2
CASGLVPRELGSEAFF	TGTGCTAGTGGTTTGGTGCCTCGAGAATTAGGCTCTGAAGCTTTCTTT	once	TRBJ1-1	-	TRBV12-5
CAWAGTGMPYEQYF	TGTGCCTGGGCGGGGACAGGAATGCCTTACGAGCAGTACTTC	-	TRBJ2-7	TRBD1	TRBV30
CASSVASDTQYF	TGTGCCAGCAGCGTAGCCTCGGATACGCAGTATTTT	-	TRBJ2-3	-	TRBV9
CASSPMQARTTGELFF	TGTGCCAGCAGCCCAATGCAGGCCAGGACCACCGGGGAGCTGTTTTTT	-	TRBJ2-2	-	TRBV5-5
CASSSQGATNEKLFF	TGCGCCAGCAGCTCCCAGGGCGCAACTAATGAAAAACTGTTTTTT	-	TRBJ1-4	-	TRBV5-1
CASSLAGGMNTEAFF	TGTGCCAGCAGCTTAGCAGGAGGGATGAACACTGAAGCTTTCTTT	-	TRBJ1-1	-	TRBV7-9
CASSLGQGVGYEQYF	TGTGCCAGCAGCCTGGGACAGGGTGTCGGCTACGAGCAGTACTTC	-	TRBJ2-7	TRBD1	TRBV7-6
CASRALRNRNTEAFF	TGTGCCAGCAGGGCCCTCAGGAACCGGAACACTGAAGCTTTCTTT	-	TRBJ1-1	-	TRBV6-5
CASSYFPDRGNTIYF	TGTGCCAGCAGTTACTTTCCGGACAGGGGAAACACCATATATTTT	once	TRBJ1-3	TRBD1	TRBV6-5
CASSQGAKNIQYF	TGTGCCAGCAGCCAGGGGGCCAAAAACATTCAGTACTTC	-	TRBJ2-4	-	TRBV3-1/TRBV3-2
CASSLGASGRSQETQYF	TGTGCCAGCAGCTTGGGGGCTAGCGGGAGGTCCCAAGAGACCCAGTACTTC	once	TRBJ2-5	TRBD2	TRBV5-6
CASSHLVGTNTEAFF	TGCGCCAGCAGCCACCTAGTCGGAACGAACACTGAAGCTTTCTTT	-	TRBJ1-1	-	TRBV4-3
CAISPGAGVSYEQYF	TGTGCCATCAGTCCCGGGGCAGGTGTCTCCTACGAGCAGTACTTC	-	TRBJ2-7	-	TRBV10-3